This paragraph reports one T cell receptor (beta chain). As handled by the study authors: Reference gene primer amplification gave nucleated cell count estimates. The data were produced by immunoSEQ multiplex PCR, yet TCRdb's version contains in-frame clones alone and is incomplete. The V and J calls and clone size come from that table; D and trimming were worked out from the DNA. The profile shows around 63,000 clones, about 91% of them singletons. The sample belongs to a study of blood T cell repertoires in COVID-19. In the study overall: Italy, Spain and the United States were the sources of the convalescent and acute COVID-19 samples. Sample material is recorded as cDNA or gDNA derived from T cells, B-cell-depleted T cells, or PBMCs.

There are 15 residues in the CDR3. Germline trimming cut 0 bases from V and 6 bases from J; bases unmatched to any gene: 3. Germline CDR1 reads SGHDT; CDR2 reads YYEEEE. V and J are TRBV5-6 and TRBJ2-5, with TRBD2 identical over 12 bases. The receptor was isolated from a woman older than 75 with active COVID-19. Input material: peripheral blood. The CDR3 spells CASSLASGGEKTQYF. The CDR3 DNA is TGTGCCAGCAGCTTGGCTAGCGGGGGGGAAAAGACCCAGTACTTC.